Below are 28 T cell receptor beta chains sequenced from a single sample in a study of cytomegalovirus exposure and HLA in healthy donors. Primers for the PCR totalled 60 Vbeta and 13 Jbeta. Some clones are missing from TCRdb's copy, which holds only in-frame ones; the method was immunoSEQ multiplex PCR. The table has some 130,000 clones, about 80% seen once. The sequenced material came from PBMCs. These receptors all stem from a male donor in good health and CMV-seropositive.

The V gene is TRBV18, the J gene TRBJ1-4; perhaps TRBD1 as D (5 bases). V was clipped by 2 bases and J by 10 bases, with 17 bases between them. The CDR3 consists of 15 residues. Germline-derived CDR1 and CDR2 are KGHSH and LQKENI. CDR3 sequence: CASSPRGGTSGKLFF. For the CDR3, the DNA is TGTGCCAGCTCACCAAGAGGAGGGACCTCAGGAAAACTGTTTTTT.

The chain employs TRBV7-9 and TRBJ2-3, with 8 bases aligning to TRBD2. CDR1 and CDR2 from the germline V gene are SEHNR and FQNEAQ (reference sequence). The CDR3 is 17 amino acids. After removal of 10 bases from V and 1 base from J, the junction contained 16 bases not matched to a gene. The CDR3 spells CATTPPREASRTDTQYF. The CDR3 nucleotides are TGTGCCACCACCCCTCCGCGGGAGGCCTCGCGCACAGATACGCAGTATTTT. Together with reference TRBV7-9 and TRBJ2-3, the CDR3 gives the full variable domain: DTGVSQNPRHKITKRGQNVTFRCDPISEHNRLYWYRQTLGQGPEFLTYFQNEAQLEKSRLLSDRFSAERPKGSFSTLEIQRTEQGDSAMYLCATTPPREASRTDTQYFGPGTRLTVL.

This clone was counted only a few times. The V gene is TRBV27, the J gene TRBJ2-2, with a tentative D call TRBD2 (5 bases). Trimming left V 0 bases short and J 1 base short, with 6 bases between. Germline assignment: CDR1 MNHEY and CDR2 SMNVEV (reference sequence). This CDR3 has 15 amino acids. The chain's CDR3 is CASSLSGVNTGELFF. CDR3 DNA: TGTGCCAGCAGTTTATCCGGGGTGAACACCGGGGAGCTGTTTTTT.

The rearrangement links TRBV4-3 to TRBJ2-7; 8 bases fit TRBD2. The V gene's germline CDR1 is LGHNA and CDR2 YSLEER. The CDR3 length is 15 residues. The trim removed 3 bases at V and 2 bases at J, leaving 6 bases unmatched. The CDR3 sequence is CASSHQTSEAYEQYF. CDR3 bases: TGCGCCAGCAGCCACCAGACTAGCGAGGCCTACGAGCAGTACTTC.

Only a few counts were recorded for this clone. This sequence joins TRBV6-1 and TRBJ2-7, with TRBD1 as a possible D gene (5 bases). Germline CDR1 and CDR2: MNHNS and SASEGT. The CDR3 contains 14 residues. The ends were cut back, 3 bases at V and 0 bases at J, with 9 bases in the middle. The CDR3 reads CASSEGQGSYEQYF. DNA of the CDR3: TGTGCCAGCAGTGAGGGGCAGGGCTCCTACGAGCAGTACTTC.

This CDR3 is CASTGTGTSPLHF. In nucleotides, the CDR3 is TGTGCCAGCACTGGGACAGGAACTTCACCCCTCCACTTT. V gene TRBV2 combines with J gene TRBJ1-6; 8 nucleotides agree with TRBD1. V lost 7 bases and J lost 9; bases outside the gene matches: 5. Germline values: CDR1 SNHLY, CDR2 FYNNEI. This CDR3 contains 13 residues.

The J gene is TRBJ2-1, the V gene TRBV25-1; D call uncertain. Germline lookup yields CDR1 MGHDK and CDR2 SYGVNS. V lost 4 bases to trimming and J lost 4 bases, with 5 bases between them. The CDR3 has 12 amino acids. The DNA of the CDR3 is TGTGCCAGCAGTGGGCCGTACAATGAGCAGTTCTTC. Translation gives CASSGPYNEQFF.

V gene TRBV6-5 combines with J gene TRBJ2-1, with a possible D match to TRBD1 (6 bases). CDR3 length equals 14 residues. The germline V gene encodes CDR1 MNHEY and CDR2 SVGAGI. V was clipped by 5 bases and J by 2 bases, with 10 bases between them. CDR3 sequence: CASSQGPTYNEQFF. The CDR3 DNA reads TGTGCCAGCAGTCAGGGGCCCACCTACAATGAGCAGTTCTTC.

V and J are TRBV7-8 and TRBJ2-2; 7 nucleotides line up with TRBD1. Trimming at V came to 0 bases and at J to 3 bases, leaving 10 bases not matched to a gene. The CDR3 contains 18 residues. Germline values: CDR1 SGHVS, CDR2 FQNEAQ. DNA of the CDR3: TGTGCCAGCAGCTTAGCGCTACACAAAAGGGGGCACACCGGGGAGCTGTTTTTT. Its translation is CASSLALHKRGHTGELFF.

This clone was seen a few times. V is TRBV4-3 and J is TRBJ2-7; D perhaps matches TRBD1 (5 bases). In germline, CDR1 is LGHNA, CDR2 YSLEER. The CDR3 sequence is 16 residues long. Trimming pared 0 bases from V and 4 bases from J, leaving 16 bases between. DNA of the CDR3: TGCGCCAGCAGCCAAGATGCGGCAGGGTTATTATACGAGCAGTACTTC. Its translation is CASSQDAAGLLYEQYF.

The chain couples TRBV7-3 to TRBJ2-3, with TRBD2 identical over 8 bases. V trimming: 2 bases; J trimming: 3 bases; junction bases outside the gene matches: 7. This CDR3 contains 16 residues. Germline assignment: CDR1 SGHTA and CDR2 FQGTGA. CDR3 in amino acids: CASSLGSGSLTDTQYF. CDR3 nucleotide sequence: TGTGCCAGCAGCTTAGGGAGCGGGAGTCTAACAGATACGCAGTATTTT.

This chain uses TRBV15 with TRBJ2-3; D is ambiguous. Between the trimmed V and J ends, which lost 4 bases and 4 bases, there was a span of 21 bases. The CDR3 contains 17 residues. CDR1 and CDR2 from the germline V gene are LNHNV and YYDKDF (reference sequence). CDR3 protein: CATSTRVPFSSADTQYF. CDR3 in DNA: TGTGCCACCAGCACTCGGGTTCCTTTCAGTAGTGCAGATACGCAGTATTTT.

This clone was seen a single time. The rearrangement uses TRBV27 and TRBJ1-6; a weak D match, TRBD1 (5 bases). The CDR3 is made up of 15 amino acids. Germline V lookup: CDR1 MNHEY, CDR2 SMNVEV (reference sequence). The ends were cut back, 0 bases at V and 4 bases at J, with 7 bases in the middle. The CDR3: CASSLSPGYNSPLHF. The CDR3 DNA is TGTGCCAGCAGTTTATCACCAGGGTATAATTCACCCCTCCACTTT.

J is TRBJ2-1 and V is TRBV27; D is perhaps TRBD1 (6 bases). The CDR3 sequence is 18 residues long. Germline V gives CDR1 MNHEY, CDR2 SMNVEV (reference sequence). With 3 bases removed from V and 6 bases from J, the gap between germline ends came to 24 bases. The CDR3 coding sequence is TGTGCCAGCAGTTTCCTGGGGGCTGGTATGGAACGTAGCAATGAGCAGTTCTTC. This codes for CASSFLGAGMERSNEQFF.

The rearrangement links TRBV7-3 to TRBJ2-2, with D unresolved. CDR1 is SGHTA and CDR2 is FQGTGA in the germline V gene. V lost 2 bases and J 6 bases, leaving 10 bases between the germline ends. The CDR3 consists of 14 residues. For the CDR3, the DNA is TGTGCCAGCAGCTTATCCGCTACGGCCGGGGAGCTGTTTTTT. This encodes CASSLSATAGELFF. Complete variable domain (other parts from reference TRBV7-3 and TRBJ2-2): GAGVSQTPSNKVTEKGKYVELRCDPISGHTALYWYRQSLGQGPEFLIYFQGTGAADDSGLPNDRFFAVRPEGSVSTLKIQRTERGDSAVYLCASSLSATAGELFFGEGSRLTVL.

This clone appeared a single time. The chain couples TRBV5-3 to TRBJ2-7; the match to TRBD1 covers 7 bases. TRBV5-3 carries the ORF label, with uncertain function. This CDR3 spans 13 amino acids. Germline trimming cut 6 bases from V and 2 bases from J; bases unmatched to any gene: 5. The CDR3 nucleotides are TGTGCCAGAACTCGAGGGGGCACCTACGAGCAGTACTTC. It translates to CARTRGGTYEQYF.

The chain employs TRBV5-1 and TRBJ2-6, with TRBD2 identical over 7 bases. Unmatched junction bases numbered 8, after V lost 2 bases and J lost 0 bases. The CDR3 covers 18 residues. Germline V gene lookup returns CDR1 SGHRS and CDR2 YFSETQ. In DNA, the CDR3 is TGCGCCAGCAGCTTCTGGCTAGCGGTGAACTCTGGGGCCAACGTCCTGACTTTC. As protein: CASSFWLAVNSGANVLTF.

CDR3 protein: CATSPSTYEQYF. In nucleotides, the CDR3 is TGTGCCACGAGTCCTTCTACCTACGAGCAGTACTTC. The chain uses TRBV19 and TRBJ2-7; D unresolved. V was clipped by 10 bases and J by 2 bases, with 12 bases between them. The CDR3 sequence is 12 residues long. The germline V gene has CDR1 LNHDA and CDR2 SQIVND (reference sequence).

This chain connects TRBV28 to TRBJ1-2, with a weak D call TRBD1 (6 bases). Germline V lookup: CDR1 MDHEN, CDR2 SYDVKM. V lost 7 bases, J lost 2 bases, and 17 bases lay in between. The CDR3 totals 15 residues. The CDR3: CASILNSDRNYGYTF. The CDR3 DNA is TGTGCCAGCATCTTAAACAGCGACAGGAACTATGGCTACACCTTC.

V usage is TRBV6-6 and J usage is TRBJ1-1; 11 bases line up with TRBD1. Germline V gene data show CDR1 as MNHNY and CDR2 as SVGAGI (reference sequence). V lost 2 bases and J lost 6; bases outside the gene matches: 2. The CDR3 runs to 14 residues. For the CDR3, the DNA is TGTGCCAGCAGTTACGGGACAGGGGGGGCTGAAGCTTTCTTT. Its protein is CASSYGTGGAEAFF.

This chain connects TRBV9 to TRBJ2-5; 10 positions match TRBD2. The CDR3 is 14 residues long. Losses at the gene ends were 4 bases for V and 3 bases for J; bases not matched to a gene: 3. The germline CDR1 and CDR2 sequences are SGDLS and YYNGEE. CDR3 DNA: TGTGCCAGCAGCCCCGGACTAGCGGAAGAGACCCAGTACTTC. Translating gives CASSPGLAEETQYF.

The rearrangement joins TRBV11-2 to TRBJ2-3, with 8 bases aligning to TRBD2. Germline V gene lookup returns CDR1 SGHAT and CDR2 FQNNGV. The J segment lost 2 bases and the V segment lost 6 bases, leaving 10 bases of the junction unmatched. The CDR3 is 16 residues long. The CDR3 region is CASRRNSGITTDTQYF. The CDR3 DNA reads as TGTGCCAGCAGACGAAATAGCGGGATTACCACAGATACGCAGTATTTT. Based on the CDR3 plus reference TRBV11-2 and TRBJ2-3, the full variable domain is EAGVAQSPRYKIIEKRQSVAFWCNPISGHATLYWYQQILGQGPKLLIQFQNNGVVDDSQLPKDRFSAERLKGVDSTLKIQPAKLEDSAVYLCASRRNSGITTDTQYFGPGTRLTVL.

A word on this clone: The sample carries other DNA sequences with the same CDR3. The chain carries TRBV9 and TRBJ1-1, with D maybe TRBD1 (5 bases). The CDR3 extends over 13 amino acids. Germline CDR1 reads SGDLS; CDR2 reads YYNGEE. The V gene lost 3 bases and the J gene lost 1 base, with 7 bases spanning the gap. The CDR3 nucleotides are TGTGCCAGCAGCGCGCAGGGGAACACTGAAGCTTTCTTT. This codes for CASSAQGNTEAFF.

The J gene is TRBJ1-2, the V gene TRBV6-1, with a weak D call TRBD1 (6 bases). Germline V CDR1 and CDR2: MNHNS, SASEGT. V was pared by 4 bases and J by 4 bases, with 10 bases between. The CDR3 runs 13 residues. Here the CDR3 reads CASSATGTYGYTF. For the CDR3, the DNA is TGTGCCAGCAGTGCTACAGGGACCTATGGCTACACCTTC.

The V and J genes are TRBV7-9 and TRBJ2-7; the match to TRBD2 covers 11 bases. The CDR3 is 15 residues long. V dropped 5 bases and J dropped 2; count of bases not matched to a gene: 5. The germline V gene encodes CDR1 SEHNR and CDR2 FQNEAQ (reference sequence). The CDR3 loop is CASSPTSGSPYEQYF. For the CDR3, the DNA is TGTGCCAGCAGCCCTACTAGCGGGAGTCCCTACGAGCAGTACTTC.

The J gene is TRBJ1-4, the V gene TRBV25-1; the match to TRBD1 covers 10 bases. The junction had 2 bases not matched to a gene; V was cut back by 7 bases and J by 6 bases. This CDR3 contains 13 residues. The V gene's germline CDR1 is MGHDK and CDR2 SYGVNS. This CDR3 reads CASTTGGYEKLFF. CDR3 sequence (DNA): TGTGCCAGCACGACAGGGGGCTATGAAAAACTGTTTTTT.

The chain links TRBV4-1 to TRBJ2-7; 7 bases match TRBD2. V lost 0 bases to trimming and J lost 4 bases; unmatched junction nucleotides: 6. This CDR3 comprises 15 residues. Germline V gene data show CDR1 as MGHRA and CDR2 as YSYEKL. CDR3 DNA: TGCGCCAGCAGCCAAGACTGGACTAGGAGGTACGAGCAGTACTTC. Translated: CASSQDWTRRYEQYF.

The chain has TRBV27 and TRBJ2-1; 8 bases line up with TRBD1. This CDR3 is built from 15 residues. The V and J ends lost 5 bases and 9 bases, in that order; junction bases with no gene match: 12. Germline CDR1 MNHEY, CDR2 SMNVEV (reference sequence). The CDR3 region has the DNA TGTGCCAGCAGTAATACAGGGGGTTGGGGCAGTGAGCAGTTCTTC. Amino acids: CASSNTGGWGSEQFF.